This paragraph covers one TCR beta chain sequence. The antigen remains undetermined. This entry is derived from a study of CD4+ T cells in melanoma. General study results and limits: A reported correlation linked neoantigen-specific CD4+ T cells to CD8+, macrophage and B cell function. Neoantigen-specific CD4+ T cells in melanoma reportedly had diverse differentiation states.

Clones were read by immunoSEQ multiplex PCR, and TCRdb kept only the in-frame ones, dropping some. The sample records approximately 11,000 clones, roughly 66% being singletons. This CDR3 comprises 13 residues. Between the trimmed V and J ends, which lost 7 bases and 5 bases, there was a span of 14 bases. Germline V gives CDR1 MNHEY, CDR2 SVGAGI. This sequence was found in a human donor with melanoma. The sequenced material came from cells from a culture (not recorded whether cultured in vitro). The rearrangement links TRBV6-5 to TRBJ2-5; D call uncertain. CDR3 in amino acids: CASMNYGWETQYF. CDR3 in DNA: TGTGCCAGCATGAATTATGGATGGGAGACCCAGTACTTC.